This T cell receptor beta chain originates from a study of shared clonotypes between healthy human individuals. Overall study findings and caveats: Sharing across four donors was highest in naive CD4 (approximately 5%) and lowest in memory CD8 (about 0.4%). Rarefaction curves obtained for sorted subsets showed sequencing incomplete despite large depth. Relative to clonotypes present in all four donors, those not shared had lower generation probabilities.

Naive CD8 cells comprised CD45RO-negative, CCR7-positively selected cells, excluding terminally differentiated effector memory CD45RA+ cells. This CDR3 region has 15 residues. Germline V lookup: CDR1 MNHEY, CDR2 SMNVEV (reference sequence). Trimming pared 10 bases from V and 0 bases from J, leaving 19 bases between. Details on this clone: No antigen is known for it.

In the source study's methods: ImmunoSEQ yielded junction-only sequences lacking quality scores, so filtering differed. The table came from immunoSEQ multiplex PCR; TCRdb's copy has only in-frame clones and leaves some out. V, J and clone size reflect that table, while D and trimming were determined from the DNA. The table shows approximately 740,000 clones, with around 92% occurring only once. The TCR comes from a man in his thirties or forties in good health. This sequence joins TRBV27 and TRBJ2-7; D may be TRBD2 (6 bases). Source material: naive CD8+ T cells sorted from blood. CDR3 bases: TGTGCCACCCTCCCATCGGCGGGATCCTCCTACGAGCAGTACTTC. This codes for CATLPSAGSSYEQYF.